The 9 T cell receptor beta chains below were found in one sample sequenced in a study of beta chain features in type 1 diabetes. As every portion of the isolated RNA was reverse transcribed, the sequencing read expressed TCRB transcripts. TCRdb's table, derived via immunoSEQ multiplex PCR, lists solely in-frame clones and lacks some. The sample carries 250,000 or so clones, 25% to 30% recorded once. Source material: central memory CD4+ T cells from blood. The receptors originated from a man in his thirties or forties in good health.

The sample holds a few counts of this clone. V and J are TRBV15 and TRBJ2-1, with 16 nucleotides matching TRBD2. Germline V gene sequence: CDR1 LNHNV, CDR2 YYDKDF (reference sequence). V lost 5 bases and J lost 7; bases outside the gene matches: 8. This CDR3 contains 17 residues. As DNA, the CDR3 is TGTGCCACCAGCCGGGGACTAGCGGGAGGGCTGGGTAATGAGCAGTTCTTC. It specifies CATSRGLAGGLGNEQFF.

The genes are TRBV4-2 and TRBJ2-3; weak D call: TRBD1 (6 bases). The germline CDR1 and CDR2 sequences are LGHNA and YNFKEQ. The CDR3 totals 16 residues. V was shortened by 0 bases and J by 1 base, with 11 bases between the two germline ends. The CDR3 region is CASSQDRGQGTDTQYF. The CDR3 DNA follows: TGTGCCAGCAGCCAAGATAGGGGACAAGGCACAGATACGCAGTATTTT.

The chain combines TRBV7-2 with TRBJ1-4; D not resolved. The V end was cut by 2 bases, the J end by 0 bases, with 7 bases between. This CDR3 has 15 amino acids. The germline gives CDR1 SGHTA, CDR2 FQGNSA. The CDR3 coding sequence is TGTGCCAGCAGCTTAAGGGCAGCAACTAATGAAAAACTGTTTTTT. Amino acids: CASSLRAATNEKLFF.

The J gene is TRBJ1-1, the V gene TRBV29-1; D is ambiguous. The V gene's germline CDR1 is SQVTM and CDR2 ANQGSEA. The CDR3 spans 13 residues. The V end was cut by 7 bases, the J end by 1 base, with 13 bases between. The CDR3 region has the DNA TGCAGCGCATTCGACATGCGGAACACTGAAGCTTTCTTT. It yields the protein CSAFDMRNTEAFF.

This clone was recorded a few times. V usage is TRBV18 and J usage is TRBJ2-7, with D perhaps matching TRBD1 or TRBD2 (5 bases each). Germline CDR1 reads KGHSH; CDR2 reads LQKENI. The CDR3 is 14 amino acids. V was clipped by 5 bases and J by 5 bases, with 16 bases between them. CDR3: CASSAVGPGNEQYF. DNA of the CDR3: TGTGCCAGCTCAGCAGTGGGACCAGGGAACGAGCAGTACTTC.

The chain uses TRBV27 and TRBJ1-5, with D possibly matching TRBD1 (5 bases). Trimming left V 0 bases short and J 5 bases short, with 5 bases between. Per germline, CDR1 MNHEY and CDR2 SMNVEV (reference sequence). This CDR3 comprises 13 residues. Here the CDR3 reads CASSLSGHQPQHF. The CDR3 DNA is TGTGCCAGCAGTTTATCGGGGCATCAGCCCCAGCATTTT.

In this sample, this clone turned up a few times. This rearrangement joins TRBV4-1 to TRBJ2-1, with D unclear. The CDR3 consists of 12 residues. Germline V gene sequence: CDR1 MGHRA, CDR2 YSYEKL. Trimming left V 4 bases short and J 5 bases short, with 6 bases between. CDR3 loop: CASSPQNNEQFF. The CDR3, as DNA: TGCGCCAGCAGCCCCCAGAACAATGAGCAGTTCTTC.

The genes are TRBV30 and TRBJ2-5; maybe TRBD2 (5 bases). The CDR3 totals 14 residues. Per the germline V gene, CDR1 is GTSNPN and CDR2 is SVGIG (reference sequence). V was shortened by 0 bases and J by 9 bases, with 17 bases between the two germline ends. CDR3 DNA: TGTGCCTGGAGTGTAAGCATGGGCGGAGGATCCCAGTACTTC. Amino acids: CAWSVSMGGGSQYF.

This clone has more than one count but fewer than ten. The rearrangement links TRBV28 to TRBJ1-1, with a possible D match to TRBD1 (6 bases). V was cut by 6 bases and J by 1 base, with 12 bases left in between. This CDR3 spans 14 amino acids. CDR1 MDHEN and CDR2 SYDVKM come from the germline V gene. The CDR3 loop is CASRPLQGNTEAFF. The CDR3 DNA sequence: TGTGCCAGCAGACCGTTACAGGGGAACACTGAAGCTTTCTTT.